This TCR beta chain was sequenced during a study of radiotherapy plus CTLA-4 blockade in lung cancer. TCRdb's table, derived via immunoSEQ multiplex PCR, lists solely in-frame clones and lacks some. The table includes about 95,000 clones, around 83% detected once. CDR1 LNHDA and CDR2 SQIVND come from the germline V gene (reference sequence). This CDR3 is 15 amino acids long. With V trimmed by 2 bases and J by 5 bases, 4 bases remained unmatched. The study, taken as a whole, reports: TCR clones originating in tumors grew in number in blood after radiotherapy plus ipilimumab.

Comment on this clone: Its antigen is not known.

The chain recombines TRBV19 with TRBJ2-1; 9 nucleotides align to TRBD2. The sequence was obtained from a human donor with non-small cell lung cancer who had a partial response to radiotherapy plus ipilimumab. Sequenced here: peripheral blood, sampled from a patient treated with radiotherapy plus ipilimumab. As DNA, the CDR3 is TGTGCCAGTAGTATATCAGCGGGAGGTCACAATGAGCAGTTCTTC. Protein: CASSISAGGHNEQFF.